The present entry profiles one T cell receptor beta chain with its context. This record belongs to a study of blood T cell repertoires in COVID-19. On the study more broadly: Samples of COVID-19 (acute and convalescent) were obtained from the United States, Italy and Spain. Nucleic acid was either cDNA or gDNA, and it came from T cells, B-cell-depleted T cells, or PBMCs.

Trimming pared 8 bases from V and 2 bases from J, leaving 9 bases between. Germline lookup yields CDR1 SQVTM and CDR2 ANQGSEA. The CDR3 is 11 residues long. Only in-frame clones appear in the TCRdb table, and some are missing; sequencing was by immunoSEQ multiplex PCR. The sample lists about 200,000 clones, 86% occurring once. This sequence was found in a man aged 40-50 years with acute COVID-19. V usage is TRBV29-1 and J usage is TRBJ2-5; D remains ambiguous. What was sequenced was PBMCs or T cells enriched from blood (not recorded which). The CDR3 bases are TGCAGCTGTCCGTTTCAAGAGACCCAGTACTTC. Translation: CSCPFQETQYF.